These T cell receptor beta chains were read from a single sample in a study of T-cell reconstitution after alpha-beta-depleted transplantation in children. One entry per CDR3 protein results from TCRdb running MiXCR on the PCR reads. The sample contains approximately 640,000 distinct CDR3 sequences, roughly 17% of which appear only once. The specimen comprised PBMCs from the stem cell graft donor, sampled from the stem cell graft. The receptors were gathered from a human donor who donated a stem cell graft to a child with acute myeloid leukemia. The CDR3 runs from the conserved cysteine through the conserved F or W. The order of the fields is clone size, D gene, J gene, V gene, CDR3 DNA, CDR3 protein. D genes are given only for firm matches. Clone size appears in some rows only: once, few, many, or a class for an expanded clone.

- | - | TRBJ1-3 | TRBV7-9 | TGTGCCAGCAGCTTAGAGATCGGAAACACCATATATTTT | CASSLEIGNTIYF
many | TRBD2 | TRBJ2-2 | TRBV4-3 | TGCGCCAGCAGCCAAGCCCGGACTAGCGGACTAACGAACACCGGGGAGCTGTTTTTT | CASSQARTSGLTNTGELFF
few | - | TRBJ2-3 | TRBV7-8 | TGTGCCAGCAGCCCCGAGGCGGTTGGCACAGATACGCAGTATTTT | CASSPEAVGTDTQYF
many | - | TRBJ1-5 | TRBV20-1 | TGCAGTGCTAGAGATCGAAGTGTAGGGGATCAGCCCCAGCATTTT | CSARDRSVGDQPQHF
few | - | TRBJ2-7 | TRBV10-3 | TGTGCCATCAGTGGAGGGAGGTACAGGGTTGACGAGCAGTACTTC | CAISGGRYRVDEQYF
- | - | TRBJ2-7 | TRBV7-9 | TGTGCCAGCAGCTCAGGGGCGGCCGGGCAGTACTTC | CASSSGAAGQYF
- | TRBD1 | TRBJ2-1 | TRBV7-2 | TGTGCCAGCCGGGACAGAAATTACAATGAGCAGTTCTTC | CASRDRNYNEQFF
many | TRBD2 | TRBJ2-5 | TRBV7-7 | TGTGCCAGCAGCTTCTCACTAGCGGACCAAGAGACCCAGTACTTC | CASSFSLADQETQYF
- | - | TRBJ2-2 | TRBV5-6 | TGTGCCAGCAGCTTCCGAAGGGGTTTAGGCACCGGGGAGCTGTTTTTT | CASSFRRGLGTGELFF
- | - | TRBJ1-5 | TRBV20-1 | TGCAGTGCTTTAAGGGGGGGGGGCAATCAGCCCCAGCATTTT | CSALRGGGNQPQHF
few | - | TRBJ2-2 | TRBV24-1 | TGTGCCACCAGTGGGCGGCCCCCAACGGCCGGGGAGCTGTTTTTT | CATSGRPPTAGELFF
many | - | TRBJ2-1 | TRBV20-1 | TGCAGTGTCGGGGATAACTACCCCAATGAGCAGTTCTTC | CSVGDNYPNEQFF
- | - | TRBJ1-2 | TRBV6-1 | TGTGCCAGCAGTGAAGGGCGGGGAAGAGGCTATGGCTACACCTTC | CASSEGRGRGYGYTF
many | - | TRBJ1-1 | TRBV29-1 | TGCAGCGTTCAAGGGGACGGGAGGAACACTGAAGCTTTCTTT | CSVQGDGRNTEAFF
many | - | TRBJ1-3 | TRBV6-5 | TGTGCCAGCAGTTACTCAGTGGATCCTGGAAACACCATATATTTT | CASSYSVDPGNTIYF
many | - | TRBJ2-5 | TRBV7-2 | TGTGCCAGCAGCTTACGTGTGGGGGCGAGTTTTAAAGAGACCCAGTACTTC | CASSLRVGASFKETQYF
few | - | TRBJ2-1 | TRBV5-1 | TGCGCCAGCGGATTGACAGGCGACAATGAGCAGTTCTTC | CASGLTGDNEQFF
many | TRBD1 | TRBJ1-5 | TRBV12-3/TRBV12-4 | TGTGCCAGCAGTTACCAGGACAGGAAGAATCAGCCCCAGCATTTT | CASSYQDRKNQPQHF
- | - | TRBJ1-1 | TRBV6-6 | TGTGCCAGCAGTTATATAAAGGGTGAAGCTTTCTTT | CASSYIKGEAFF
few | TRBD2 | TRBJ2-1 | TRBV11-2 | TGTGCCAGCAGCTCCAGACTAGCGGGTGGTCTCAGTCGGTACAATGAGCAGTTCTTC | CASSSRLAGGLSRYNEQFF
- | - | TRBJ2-5 | TRBV12-3/TRBV12-4 | TGTGCCAGCAGTGAAGGACTAGGGGGGGAGACCCAGTACTTC | CASSEGLGGETQYF
- | - | TRBJ1-6 | TRBV20-1 | TGCAGTGCTAAGAGGCCGGAGTCACCCCTCCACTTT | CSAKRPESPLHF
few | TRBD2 | TRBJ2-2 | TRBV11-2 | TGTGCCAGCAGCTTAAGGGGTCGGGTTACTAGCGGAAACACCGGGGAGCTGTTTTTT | CASSLRGRVTSGNTGELFF
few | - | TRBJ2-1 | TRBV5-1 | TGCGCCAGCAGCCTTTGGACGGTCAATGAGCAGTTCTTC | CASSLWTVNEQFF
many | TRBD1 | TRBJ1-4 | TRBV20-1 | TGCAGTGCTAGAGATCCGGGACAGAGTTTTGAAAAACTGTTTTTT | CSARDPGQSFEKLFF
many | - | TRBJ2-1 | TRBV6-5 | TGTGCCAGCAGCATCAGGGGAGTGGGCAATGAGCAGTTCTTC | CASSIRGVGNEQFF
- | - | TRBJ1-1 | TRBV11-2 | TGTGCCAGCAGCTTAGCAGAATTACACACTGAAGCTTTCTTT | CASSLAELHTEAFF
many | - | TRBJ1-2 | TRBV20-1 | TGCAGTGCGAGAACTAACTATGGCTACACCTTC | CSARTNYGYTF
many | - | TRBJ1-4 | TRBV20-1 | TGCAGTGTAGTCAGGGCTGGATCGGACGATGAAAAACTGTTTTTT | CSVVRAGSDDEKLFF
- | - | TRBJ2-5 | TRBV20-1 | TGCAGTGCTAAAGACATCCAAGAGACCCAGTACTTC | CSAKDIQETQYF
few | TRBD1 | TRBJ2-2 | TRBV9 | TGTGCCAGCAGCGCGGGACAGGGGGCCGGGGAGCTGTTTTTT | CASSAGQGAGELFF
- | TRBD1 | TRBJ1-3 | TRBV9 | TGTGCCAGCAGCCTGTTGACAGGGACTGGAAACACCATATATTTT | CASSLLTGTGNTIYF
many | TRBD1 | TRBJ2-5 | TRBV13 | TGTGCCAGCAGCTTCAGGGGGCGAGAGACCCAGTACTTC | CASSFRGRETQYF
many | - | TRBJ1-1 | TRBV7-2 | TGTGTCGAGGGGGGCAACACTGAAGCTTTCTTT | CVEGGNTEAFF
many | - | TRBJ2-1 | TRBV7-2 | TGTGCCAGCAGCTTCGACAGATCCGACAATGAGCAGTTCTTC | CASSFDRSDNEQFF
- | TRBD1 | TRBJ2-1 | TRBV12-3/TRBV12-4 | TGTGCCAGCGGGACATCGGGACAGAACTACAATGAGCAGTTCTTC | CASGTSGQNYNEQFF
many | - | TRBJ1-1 | TRBV29-1 | TGCAGCGTTGTGGCGGGGGGGCTCATGAACACTGAAGCTTTCTTT | CSVVAGGLMNTEAFF
- | - | TRBJ1-2 | TRBV20-1 | TGCAGTGCTAGGCGGGAACCAAGGGGCTATGGCTACACCTTC | CSARREPRGYGYTF
many | - | TRBJ1-5 | TRBV20-1 | TGCAGTGCTAGCCGCCCAGGCACAGGGCCCCAGCATTTT | CSASRPGTGPQHF
few | - | TRBJ2-1 | TRBV24-1 | TGTGCCACCAGTGCTCGACAGACCTACAATGAGCAGTTCTTC | CATSARQTYNEQFF
few | - | TRBJ1-1 | TRBV7-2 | TGTGCCAGCAGCTTATTTCGACAGAACACTGAAGCTTTCTTT | CASSLFRQNTEAFF
many | TRBD1 | TRBJ2-1 | TRBV20-1 | TGCAGTGCTAGAGAGGGACAGGGGAGGCTCTTC | CSAREGQGRLF